This T cell receptor (beta chain) stems from a study of response to subunit inactivated influenza vaccine. Germline-derived CDR1 and CDR2 are MGHDK and SYGVNS. This CDR3 comprises 12 residues. V lost 10 bases and J 0 bases, leaving 8 bases between the germline ends. The study, taken as a whole, reports: Authors suggested few new T cells are recruited by each seasonal influenza vaccination.

TCRdb reanalysed the RT-PCR reads using MiXCR and keeps one entry per CDR3 protein. The table lists some 500,000 distinct CDR3 sequences, 10% to 15% of them singletons. The table lists this clonotype with a few counts. Antigen: not known. The sequencing here drew on PBMCs from blood, taken 45 days after vaccination. V and J are TRBV25-1 and TRBJ2-3; perhaps D is TRBD1 or TRBD2 (5 bases each). The sequence derives from a man aged 50-60 years who received an inactivated influenza vaccine. The DNA for the CDR3 is TGTGCCACCTGGGGGAGCACAGATACGCAGTATTTT. Protein sequence: CATWGSTDTQYF.